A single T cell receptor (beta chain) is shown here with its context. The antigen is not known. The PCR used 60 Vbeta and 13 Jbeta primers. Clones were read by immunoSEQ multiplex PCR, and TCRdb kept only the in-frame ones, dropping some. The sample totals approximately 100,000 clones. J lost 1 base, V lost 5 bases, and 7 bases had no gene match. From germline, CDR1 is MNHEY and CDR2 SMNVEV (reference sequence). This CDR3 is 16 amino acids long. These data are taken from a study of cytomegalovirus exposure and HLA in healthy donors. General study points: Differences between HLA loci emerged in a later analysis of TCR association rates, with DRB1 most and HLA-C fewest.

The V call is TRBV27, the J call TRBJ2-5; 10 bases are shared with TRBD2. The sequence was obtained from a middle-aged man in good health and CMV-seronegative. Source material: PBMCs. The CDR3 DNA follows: TGTGCCAGCAGTCCCCGGACTAGCGGAACCCAAGAGACCCAGTACTTC. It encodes CASSPRTSGTQETQYF.